This entry describes one T cell receptor (beta chain). The antigen remains undetermined. At the DNA level, this CDR3 is encoded by other sequences in the same sample as well. The entry originates in a study of shared clonotypes between healthy human individuals. For the study at large: Per-donor plates numbered three CD4 naive, three CD4 memory, two CD8 naive and one CD8 memory. Study results and limitations: Naive subsets tended to show greater estimated richness than memory subsets. Although depth was large, rarefaction showed that sequencing of the sorted subsets was incomplete.

The CDR3 is 13 residues long. V was clipped by 3 bases and J by 0 bases, with 6 bases between them. Germline V gives CDR1 SGHAT, CDR2 FQNNGV. An assay was performed, and its level was deep. TCRdb's table, derived via immunoSEQ multiplex PCR, lists solely in-frame clones and lacks some. The repertoire holds 600,000 to 750,000 clones, with 90% as singletons. This receptor was identified in a young man in good health. Some clones in this sample may be carry-over from other donors' samples. The specimen sequenced was memory CD8+ T cells from PBMCs. This sample's subset: CD45RO+ cells pooled with CCR7-negative TemRA cells. The genes are TRBV11-2 and TRBJ2-7; no reliable D call. The CDR3 loop is CASSFAPSYEQYF. For the CDR3, the DNA is TGTGCCAGCAGCTTTGCGCCCTCCTACGAGCAGTACTTC.